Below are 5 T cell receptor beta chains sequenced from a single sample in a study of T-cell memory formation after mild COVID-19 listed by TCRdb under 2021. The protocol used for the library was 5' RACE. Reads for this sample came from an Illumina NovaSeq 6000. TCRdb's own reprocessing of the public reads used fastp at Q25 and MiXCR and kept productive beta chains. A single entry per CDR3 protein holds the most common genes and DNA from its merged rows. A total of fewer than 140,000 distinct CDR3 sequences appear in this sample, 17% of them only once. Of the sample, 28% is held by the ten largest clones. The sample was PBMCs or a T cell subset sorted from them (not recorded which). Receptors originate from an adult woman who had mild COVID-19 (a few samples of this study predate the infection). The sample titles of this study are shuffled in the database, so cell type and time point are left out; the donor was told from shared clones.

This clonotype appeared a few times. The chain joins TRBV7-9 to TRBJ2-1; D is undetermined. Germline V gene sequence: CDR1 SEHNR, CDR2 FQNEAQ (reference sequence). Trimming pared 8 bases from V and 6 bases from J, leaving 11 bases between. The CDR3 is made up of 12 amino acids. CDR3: CASPEGPNEQFF. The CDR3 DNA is TGTGCCAGCCCCGAAGGACCCAATGAGCAGTTCTTC.

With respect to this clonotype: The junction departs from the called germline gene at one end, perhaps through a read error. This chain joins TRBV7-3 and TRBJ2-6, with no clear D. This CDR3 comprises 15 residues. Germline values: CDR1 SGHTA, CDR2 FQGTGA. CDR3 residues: CASSPLVSGDNVLTF. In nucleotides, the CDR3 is TGTGCCAGCAGCCCGCTAGTCTCTGGGGACAACGTCCTGACTTTC.

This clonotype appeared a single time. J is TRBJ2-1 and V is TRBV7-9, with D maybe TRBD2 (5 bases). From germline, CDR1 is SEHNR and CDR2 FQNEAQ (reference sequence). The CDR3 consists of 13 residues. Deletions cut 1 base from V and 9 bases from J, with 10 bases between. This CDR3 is CASSLGGEPEQFF. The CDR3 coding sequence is TGTGCCAGCAGCTTAGGTGGGGAGCCTGAGCAGTTCTTC.

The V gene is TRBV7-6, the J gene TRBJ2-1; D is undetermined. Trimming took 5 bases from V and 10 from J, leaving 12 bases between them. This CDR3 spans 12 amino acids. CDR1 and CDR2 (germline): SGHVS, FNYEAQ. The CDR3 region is CASSPVNGEQFF. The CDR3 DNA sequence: TGTGCCAGCAGCCCGGTAAATGGAGAGCAGTTCTTC.

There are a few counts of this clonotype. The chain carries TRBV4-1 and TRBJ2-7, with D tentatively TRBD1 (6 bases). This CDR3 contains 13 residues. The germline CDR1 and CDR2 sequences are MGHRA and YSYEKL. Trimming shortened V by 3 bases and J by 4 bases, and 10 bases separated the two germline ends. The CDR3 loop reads CASSQAQGYEQYF. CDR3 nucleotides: TGCGCCAGCAGCCAGGCACAGGGTTACGAGCAGTACTTC.